This TCR beta chain is drawn from a study of T cells in Graves' hyperthyroidism and ophthalmopathy. This clonotype was counted many times. Looked up from germline, CDR1 is MDHEN and CDR2 is SYDVKM. The CDR3 has 18 residues. V lost 1 base, J lost 1 base, and 10 bases stayed unmatched. RNA transcripts gave rise to amplified TCR beta CDR3 regions. The HTBI set primed first-round TCR CDR3 RT-PCR. In TCRdb, the multiplex PCR reads were re-called with MiXCR into one record per CDR3 protein. The table includes 300,000 to 450,000 distinct CDR3 sequences, about 16% detected once. Sequencing was carried out using blood. The receptor was isolated from a woman younger than 45 with Graves' hyperthyroidism. The rearrangement links TRBV28 to TRBJ2-3; 8 bases are shared with TRBD2. CDR3: CASSLFIAGIMGTDTQYF. The CDR3 nucleotides read TGTGCCAGCAGTTTATTCATAGCGGGGATCATGGGCACAGATACGCAGTATTTT.